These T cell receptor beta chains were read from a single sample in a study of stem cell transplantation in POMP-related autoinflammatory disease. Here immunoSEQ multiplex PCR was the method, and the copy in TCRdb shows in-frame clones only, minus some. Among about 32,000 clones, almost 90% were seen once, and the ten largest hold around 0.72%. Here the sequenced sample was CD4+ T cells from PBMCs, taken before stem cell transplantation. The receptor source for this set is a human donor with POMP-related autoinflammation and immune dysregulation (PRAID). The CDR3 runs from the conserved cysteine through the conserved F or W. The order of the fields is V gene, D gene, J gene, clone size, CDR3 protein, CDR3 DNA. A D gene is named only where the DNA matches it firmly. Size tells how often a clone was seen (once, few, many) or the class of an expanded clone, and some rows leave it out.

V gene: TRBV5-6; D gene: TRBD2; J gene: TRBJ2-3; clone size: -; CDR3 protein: CASSPASGTDTQYF; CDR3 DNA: TGTGCCAGCAGCCCAGCTAGCGGGACAGATACGCAGTATTTT
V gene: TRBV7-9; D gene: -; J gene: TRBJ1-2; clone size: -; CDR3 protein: CASSLMSEAYYGYTF; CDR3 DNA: TGTGCCAGCAGCTTAATGTCAGAAGCGTACTATGGCTACACCTTC
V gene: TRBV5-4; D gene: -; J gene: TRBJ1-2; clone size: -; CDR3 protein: CASSAGRRGTYGYTF; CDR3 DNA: TGTGCCAGCAGCGCCGGCAGGCGGGGAACCTATGGCTACACCTTC
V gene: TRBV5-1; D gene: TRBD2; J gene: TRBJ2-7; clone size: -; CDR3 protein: CASSLTAGVPEQYF; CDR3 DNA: TGCGCCAGCAGCTTGACCGCGGGGGTCCCCGAGCAGTACTTC
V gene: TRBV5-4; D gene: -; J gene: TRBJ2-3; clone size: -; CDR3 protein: CASSDGPDTQYF; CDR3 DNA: TGTGCCAGCAGCGACGGTCCAGATACGCAGTATTTT
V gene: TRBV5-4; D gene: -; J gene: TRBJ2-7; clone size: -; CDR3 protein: CASSLARTGNYEQYF; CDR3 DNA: TGTGCCAGCAGCTTGGCCAGGACGGGAAACTACGAGCAGTACTTC
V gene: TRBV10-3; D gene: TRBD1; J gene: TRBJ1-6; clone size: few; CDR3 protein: CAISDRGEVTALHF; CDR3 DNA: TGTGCCATCAGTGACAGGGGGGAAGTTACAGCCCTCCACTTT
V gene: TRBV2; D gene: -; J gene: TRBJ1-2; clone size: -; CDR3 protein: CASRGRDVTF; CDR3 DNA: TGTGCCAGCAGAGGGAGGGACGTGACCTTC
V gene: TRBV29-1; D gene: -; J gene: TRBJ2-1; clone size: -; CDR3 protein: CSVEVPDSPHYNEQFF; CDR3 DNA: TGCAGCGTTGAGGTTCCCGACAGTCCCCACTACAATGAGCAGTTCTTC
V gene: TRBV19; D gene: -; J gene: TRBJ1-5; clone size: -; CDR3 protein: CASILDGSSNQPQHF; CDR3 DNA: TGTGCCAGTATCCTCGACGGAAGTAGCAATCAGCCCCAGCATTTT
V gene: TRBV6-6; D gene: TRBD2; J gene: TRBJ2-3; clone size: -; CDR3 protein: CASSYPGLAGTDTQYF; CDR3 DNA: TGTGCCAGCAGTTATCCGGGACTAGCGGGGACAGATACGCAGTATTTT
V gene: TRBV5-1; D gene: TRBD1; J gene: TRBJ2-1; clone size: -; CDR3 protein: CASSLGQGAYNEQFF; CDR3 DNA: TGCGCCAGCAGTCTGGGACAGGGAGCCTACAATGAGCAGTTCTTC
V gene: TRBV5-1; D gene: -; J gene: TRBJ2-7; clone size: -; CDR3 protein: CASGTGAGSSYEQYF; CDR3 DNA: TGCGCCAGCGGAACGGGGGCGGGAAGCTCCTACGAGCAGTACTTC
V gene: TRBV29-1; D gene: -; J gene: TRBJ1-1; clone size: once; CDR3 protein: CSVEGPLNTEAFF; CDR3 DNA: TGCAGCGTTGAGGGACCGCTGAACACTGAAGCTTTCTTT
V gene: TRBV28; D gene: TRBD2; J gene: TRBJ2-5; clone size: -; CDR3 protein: CASSLWTSGKETQYF; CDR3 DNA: TGTGCCAGCAGTTTATGGACTAGCGGGAAAGAGACCCAGTACTTC
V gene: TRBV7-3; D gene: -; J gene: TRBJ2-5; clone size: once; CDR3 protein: CASSFSGGETQYF; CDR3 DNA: TGTGCCAGCAGCTTCTCCGGGGGAGAGACCCAGTACTTC
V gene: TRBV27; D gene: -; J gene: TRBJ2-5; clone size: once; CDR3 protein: CASSSRSGAEGTQYF; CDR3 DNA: TGTGCCAGCAGTTCACGCTCAGGGGCCGAGGGGACCCAGTACTTC
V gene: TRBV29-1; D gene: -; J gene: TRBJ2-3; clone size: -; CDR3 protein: CSVPGQSTDTQYF; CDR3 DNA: TGCAGCGTTCCAGGACAGAGCACAGATACGCAGTATTTT
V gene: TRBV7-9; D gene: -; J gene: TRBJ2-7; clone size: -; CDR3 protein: CASTSAGSSYEQYF; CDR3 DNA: TGTGCCAGCACCTCGGCAGGTAGCTCCTACGAGCAGTACTTC
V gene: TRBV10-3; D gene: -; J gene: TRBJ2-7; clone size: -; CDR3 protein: CAISDTTTNDRAGEQYF; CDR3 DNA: TGTGCCATCAGTGATACCACCACAAACGACAGGGCGGGAGAGCAGTACTTC
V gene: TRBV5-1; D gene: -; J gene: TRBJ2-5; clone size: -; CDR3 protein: CASSLEGRGKTQYF; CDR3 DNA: TGCGCCAGCAGCTTGGAGGGCAGGGGAAAGACCCAGTACTTC
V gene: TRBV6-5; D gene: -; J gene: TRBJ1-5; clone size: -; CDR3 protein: CASSHNPRGNQPQHF; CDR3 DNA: TGTGCCAGCAGTCACAATCCAAGAGGCAATCAGCCCCAGCATTTT
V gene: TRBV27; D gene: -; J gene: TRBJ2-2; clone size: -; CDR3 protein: CASSFSGPGELFF; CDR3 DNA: TGTGCCAGCAGTTTTTCGGGGCCCGGGGAGCTGTTTTTT
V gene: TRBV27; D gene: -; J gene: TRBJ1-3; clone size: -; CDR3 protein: CASSWQGKGNTIYF; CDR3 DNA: TGTGCCAGCAGTTGGCAGGGGAAGGGAAACACCATATATTTT
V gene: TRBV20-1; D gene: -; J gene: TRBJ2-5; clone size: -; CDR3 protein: CGYRVQETQYF; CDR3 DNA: TGCGGCTATAGGGTCCAAGAGACCCAGTACTTC
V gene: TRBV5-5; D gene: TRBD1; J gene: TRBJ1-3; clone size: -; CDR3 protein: CASSWTGVFGNTIYF; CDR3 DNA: TGTGCCAGCAGCTGGACAGGGGTGTTCGGAAACACCATATATTTT